The clone carrying this T cell receptor beta chain was seen only once. In germline, CDR1 is MNHNY, CDR2 SVGAGI (reference sequence). V was cut by 2 bases and J by 7 bases, with 10 bases left in between. The CDR3 loop spans 13 amino acids. The data originate from a study of low-dose radiotherapy and immunotherapy resistance in tumors. In the study overall: Cohort 1 patients were irradiated with 0.5 Gy fractions every 2 weeks to 6.5 Gy total.

The study gave donors nivolumab, ipilimumab, aspirin, low-dose cyclophosphamide and low-dose radiotherapy. Covering alpha and beta chains, TRAV- and TRBV-specific primers were used for the first-strand cDNA. TCRs were put through approximately 20 PCR cycles of amplification with Phusion. A constant-region primer and the V-primer adapter served as the primer pair. TCRdb used MiXCR to reprocess the reads, holding one entry per CDR3 protein. This sample has fewer than 20,000 distinct CDR3 sequences, with less than 85% found just once. This chain links TRBV6-6 with TRBJ2-3; D is uncertain. The TCR originated in a human donor with advanced metastatic prostate, ovarian, gallbladder or colorectal cancer (not recorded which). This table probably holds off-target reads from a library built for another chain. The CDR3 spells CASSYARSNTQYF. The CDR3 DNA sequence: TGTGCCAGCAGTTACGCCCGGTCGAATACGCAGTATTTT.